The 20 T cell receptor beta chains in this list originate from one sample, sequenced in a study of blood T cell repertoires in COVID-19. TCRdb's table, derived via immunoSEQ multiplex PCR, lists solely in-frame clones and lacks some. The sample holds about 54,000 clones, 80% to 90% seen once. The material sequenced was peripheral blood. The receptors were gathered from a human donor in a cohort sampled during active COVID-19.

The chain recombines TRBV7-6 with TRBJ1-3; weak D call: TRBD1 (5 bases). The CDR3 consists of 17 residues. Germline V gives CDR1 SGHVS, CDR2 FNYEAQ. The V gene lost 2 bases and the J gene lost 3 bases, with 17 bases spanning the gap. Written as DNA, the CDR3 is TGTGCCAGCAGCTTATGGGCAGGCAGAAGGGGTGGAAACACCATATATTTT. Residues: CASSLWAGRRGGNTIYF. Using reference TRBV7-6 and TRBJ1-3 for the parts outside the CDR3, the full variable domain is GAGVSQSPRYKVTKRGQDVALRCDPISGHVSLYWYRQALGQGPEFLTYFNYEAQQDKSGLPNDRFSAERPEGSISTLTIQRTEQRDSAMYRCASSLWAGRRGGNTIYFGEGSWLTVV.

The genes are TRBV2 and TRBJ2-3; 13 bases map to TRBD2. Trimming took 6 bases from V and 3 from J; bases not matched to a gene: 18. This CDR3 has 20 amino acids. Germline assignment: CDR1 SNHLY and CDR2 FYNNEI. DNA of the CDR3: TGTGCCAGCAGGAGCGCCTGGGGACAGGGGACTAGCGGGATAACAGATACGCAGTATTTT. As protein: CASRSAWGQGTSGITDTQYF.

The genes are TRBV5-6 and TRBJ1-5; D remains ambiguous. CDR3 length equals 15 residues. The germline gives CDR1 SGHDT, CDR2 YYEEEE. Trimming stripped 4 bases from V and 1 base from J, with 12 bases between. Here the CDR3 DNA reads TGTGCCAGCAGCCGGGATCCCGACAGCAATCAGCCCCAGCATTTT. It codes for CASSRDPDSNQPQHF.

This clone was counted a single time. The V call is TRBV5-6, the J call TRBJ2-7; tentatively, D is TRBD2 (6 bases). The CDR3 consists of 13 residues. Germline V CDR1 and CDR2: SGHDT, YYEEEE. V lost 2 bases to trimming and J lost 9 bases, with 15 bases between them. CDR3 nucleotides: TGTGCCAGCAGCTTAGGCGGGGCCGCTTCGCAGTACTTC. It codes for CASSLGGAASQYF.

The chain carries TRBV7-7 and TRBJ2-1, with TRBD2 matching 9 bases. Per the germline V gene, CDR1 is SSHAT and CDR2 is FNYEAQ (reference sequence). CDR3 length equals 13 residues. V lost 5 bases and J lost 8; bases outside the gene matches: 4. CDR3 residues: CASSILAGDEQFF. The CDR3 DNA reads TGTGCCAGCAGCATACTAGCGGGCGATGAGCAGTTCTTC. Full variable domain (missing parts from reference TRBV7-7 and TRBJ2-1): GAGVSQSPRYKVTKRGQDVTLRCDPISSHATLYWYQQALGQGPEFLTYFNYEAQPDKSGLPSDRFSAERPEGSISTLTIQRTEQRDSAMYRCASSILAGDEQFFGPGTRLTVL.

V and J are TRBV2 and TRBJ2-1; 11 bases agree with TRBD2. The CDR3 sequence is 15 residues long. CDR1 and CDR2 (germline): SNHLY, FYNNEI. J gave up 5 bases and V 6 bases, and 6 bases lay outside the gene matches. This CDR3 is CASRPGTSGHNEQFF. CDR3 DNA sequence: TGTGCCAGCAGGCCCGGGACTAGCGGTCACAATGAGCAGTTCTTC. Complete variable domain (other parts from reference TRBV2 and TRBJ2-1): EPEVTQTPSHQVTQMGQEVILRCVPISNHLYFYWYRQILGQKVEFLVSFYNNEISEKSEIFDDQFSVERPDGSNFTLKIRSTKLEDSAMYFCASRPGTSGHNEQFFGPGTRLTVL.

The chain has TRBV5-1 and TRBJ1-4; D ambiguous. Per the germline V gene, CDR1 is SGHRS and CDR2 is YFSETQ. CDR3 size: 16 residues. V was cut by 0 bases and J by 0 bases, with 9 bases left in between. The CDR3 nucleotides read TGCGCCAGCAGCTTGGGGGCAGTTGCAACTAATGAAAAACTGTTTTTT. As protein: CASSLGAVATNEKLFF.

This chain connects TRBV4-1 to TRBJ1-6, with 7 positions matching TRBD1. The length of the CDR3 is 13 residues. V lost 1 base to trimming and J lost 10 bases; unmatched junction nucleotides: 1. In germline, CDR1 is MGHRA, CDR2 YSYEKL. This chain's CDR3 is CASSQGQGSPLHF. DNA for the CDR3: TGCGCCAGCAGCCAAGGACAGGGCTCACCCCTCCACTTT.

The V call is TRBV21-1, the J call TRBJ1-5. TRBV21-1 is a listed pseudogene. This CDR3 has 14 residues. The CDR3, as DNA: TGTGCCAGCATCGGGGGGGTTTTCAATCAGCCCCAGCATTTT. It yields the protein CASIGGVFNQPQHF.

J is TRBJ2-2 and V is TRBV3-1 (or the pseudogene TRBV3-2), with D perhaps matching TRBD2 (5 bases). Germline V gene lookup returns CDR1 LGHDT and CDR2 YNNKEL (reference sequence). The V and J ends lost 3 bases and 8 bases respectively, with 13 bases between them. The CDR3 spans 14 residues. The CDR3 here is CASSQARENGELFF. The CDR3 bases are TGTGCCAGCAGCCAGGCGAGGGAGAATGGGGAGCTGTTTTTT.

V usage is TRBV19 and J usage is TRBJ1-2, with 12 bases lining up with TRBD1. The CDR3 sequence is 15 residues long. The J segment lost 4 bases and the V segment lost 4 bases, leaving 4 bases of the junction unmatched. The germline V gene encodes CDR1 LNHDA and CDR2 SQIVND (reference sequence). CDR3 sequence: CASSKGQGASYGYTF. The CDR3 nucleotides read TGTGCCAGTAGTAAGGGACAGGGGGCAAGCTATGGCTACACCTTC.

The chain carries TRBV6-5 and TRBJ2-7, with unresolved D. CDR3 length equals 15 residues. Per the germline V gene, CDR1 is MNHEY and CDR2 is SVGAGI. V was cut by 10 bases and J by 0 bases, with 19 bases left in between. The CDR3 DNA follows: TGTGCCACGTTAAGTCCCTCTCTCAGCTCCTACGAGCAGTACTTC. It is translated as CATLSPSLSSYEQYF.

The rearrangement joins TRBV3-1 (or the pseudogene TRBV3-2) to TRBJ2-1; 11 positions agree with TRBD2. Germline CDR1 reads LGHDT; CDR2 reads YNNKEL (reference sequence). This CDR3 is 18 amino acids long. Trimming cost V 3 bases and J 4 bases; bases outside gene matches: 11. The CDR3 loop reads CASSHMLELAGVYNEQFF. The CDR3 nucleotides are TGTGCCAGCAGCCACATGCTGGAACTAGCGGGAGTATACAATGAGCAGTTCTTC.

This chain links TRBV19 with TRBJ1-1; 7 nucleotides align to TRBD1. Trimming cost V 3 bases and J 10 bases; bases outside gene matches: 8. This CDR3 spans 13 amino acids. Germline CDR1 is LNHDA and CDR2 is SQIVND (reference sequence). This CDR3 reads CASSMQGVPGAFF. The DNA of the CDR3 is TGTGCCAGTAGTATGCAGGGGGTCCCGGGAGCTTTCTTT.

The chain has TRBV4-3 and TRBJ2-3; 10 bases fit TRBD2. The CDR3 runs 17 residues. V was pared by 0 bases and J by 6 bases, with 9 bases of the junction left unmatched. The germline V gene has CDR1 LGHNA and CDR2 YSLEER. CDR3 residues: CASSQDRSGGAADTQYF. CDR3 sequence (DNA): TGCGCCAGCAGCCAAGATCGGAGCGGGGGGGCGGCGGATACGCAGTATTTT.

The rearrangement joins TRBV30 to TRBJ1-1, with a tentative D call TRBD1 (5 bases). The germline V gene encodes CDR1 GTSNPN and CDR2 SVGIG (reference sequence). CDR3 length: 13 amino acids. Trimming left V 1 base short and J 3 bases short, with 9 bases between. The CDR3, as DNA: TGTGCCTGGAGTGATGACAGTCACACTGAAGCTTTCTTT. Its translation: CAWSDDSHTEAFF.

This chain joins TRBV19 and TRBJ2-7; TRBD2 aligns across 10 bases. Looked up from germline, CDR1 is LNHDA and CDR2 is SQIVND (reference sequence). Losses at the gene ends were 2 bases for V and 0 bases for J; bases not matched to a gene: 1. The CDR3 runs to 15 residues. The CDR3 spells CASSILAGDSYEQYF. The CDR3 bases are TGTGCCAGTAGTATACTAGCGGGGGACTCCTACGAGCAGTACTTC. The full variable domain, rest sourced from reference TRBV19 and TRBJ2-7, is DGGITQSPKYLFRKEGQNVTLSCEQNLNHDAMYWYRQDPGQGLRLIYYSQIVNDFQKGDIAEGYSVSREKKESFPLTVTSAQKNPTAFYLCASSILAGDSYEQYFGPGTRLTVT.

The rearrangement links TRBV6-6 to TRBJ2-7; 7 bases are a match to TRBD1. This CDR3 region has 14 residues. Germline values: CDR1 MNHNY, CDR2 SVGAGI (reference sequence). V gave up 5 bases and J gave up 3 bases; unmatched junction bases: 7. This CDR3 reads CASSLDREVYEQYF. The CDR3 DNA reads TGTGCCAGCAGTCTTGACAGGGAAGTCTACGAGCAGTACTTC.

The chain employs TRBV7-2 and TRBJ2-7; D ambiguous. V was clipped by 2 bases and J by 2 bases, with 7 bases between them. This CDR3 has 13 residues. Germline values: CDR1 SGHTA, CDR2 FQGNSA. The CDR3 nucleotides read TGTGCCAGCAGCTTAATTATTACCTACGAGCAGTACTTC. Translating it yields CASSLIITYEQYF.

This clone was observed a few times. The chain has TRBV10-1 and TRBJ2-7, with 7 bases that match TRBD1. The V and J ends lost 8 bases and 1 base, in that order; junction bases with no gene match: 14. The CDR3 has 16 residues. The germline gives CDR1 WNHNN, CDR2 SYGVQD (reference sequence). This CDR3 reads CASPKGDRKFSYEQYF. The CDR3, as DNA: TGCGCCAGCCCTAAAGGGGACAGAAAATTTTCCTACGAGCAGTACTTC.